The 30 T cell receptor beta chains given below trace back to one sample, sequenced in a study of T cells in Graves' hyperthyroidism and ophthalmopathy. The source material, RNA transcripts, was used to amplify TCR beta CDR3 regions. With the HTBI primer set, the TCR CDR3 went through a first round of RT-PCR. From the multiplex PCR reads, TCRdb called clonotypes with MiXCR, one entry per CDR3 protein. The repertoire has approximately 620,000 distinct CDR3 sequences, roughly 14% of them found once; the top ten carry 4.5% to 6%. Sequencing used blood. The receptors were gathered from a woman in her 30s with Graves' hyperthyroidism that later progressed to Graves' ophthalmopathy.

The sample holds many counts of this clonotype. The chain recombines TRBV12-3 or TRBV12-4 with TRBJ2-3; TRBD2 agrees at 10 bases. V was clipped by 3 bases and J by 0 bases; unmatched bases: 3. The CDR3 has 16 residues. CDR3 DNA: TGTGCCAGCAGTTTCCGTAGCGGGAGGAGCACAGATACGCAGTATTTT. Amino acid sequence: CASSFRSGRSTDTQYF.

At least ten counts were recorded for this clonotype. The rearrangement links TRBV6-7 to TRBJ2-2; D is uncertain. TRBV6-7 is assigned to the ORF class and has an uncertain function. V dropped 0 bases and J dropped 0 bases, with 11 bases sitting between them. The CDR3 loop spans 17 amino acids. The CDR3 loop is CASSYSISRSNTGELFF. CDR3 coding DNA: TGTGCCAGCAGTTACTCGATATCACGGTCGAACACCGGGGAGCTGTTTTTT.

This clonotype has just a few counts. This CDR3 is CASSPGQGKENYGYTF. The CDR3 bases are TGTGCCAGCAGTCCGGGACAGGGGAAAGAAAACTATGGCTACACCTTC. This rearrangement joins TRBV27 to TRBJ1-2; 10 bases agree with TRBD1. There are 16 residues in the CDR3. In germline, CDR1 is MNHEY, CDR2 SMNVEV (reference sequence). J gave up 2 bases and V 5 bases, and 8 bases lay outside the gene matches.

This clonotype was seen many times. This rearrangement joins TRBV29-1 to TRBJ2-7; tentative D call: TRBD2 (6 bases). Germline-derived CDR1 and CDR2 are SQVTM and ANQGSEA. The CDR3 is 13 amino acids. V dropped 6 bases and J dropped 5 bases, with 17 bases sitting between them. CDR3 residues: CSVLTGSLHEQYF. CDR3 nucleotide sequence: TGCAGCGTCCTTACCGGGAGTCTCCACGAGCAGTACTTC.

This clonotype was recorded many times. The rearrangement uses TRBV19 and TRBJ1-2; D gene ambiguous. The CDR3 has 15 residues. Per the germline V gene, CDR1 is LNHDA and CDR2 is SQIVND (reference sequence). Trimming left V 7 bases short and J 4 bases short, with 19 bases between. The CDR3 region has the DNA TGTGCCAGTACCCTACCCGAAGGGCTGATCTATGGCTACACCTTC. It is translated as CASTLPEGLIYGYTF.

This clonotype was counted only a few times. This chain connects TRBV12-3 or TRBV12-4 to TRBJ2-7; 7 positions match TRBD1. The V gene end was trimmed by 8 bases and the J gene end by 5 bases; junction bases not matched to a gene: 6. CDR3 length: 12 amino acids. The CDR3, as DNA: TGTGCCAGCCTGGGACAGATCAACGAGCAGTACTTC. Translating gives CASLGQINEQYF.

The chain is built from TRBV5-1 and TRBJ1-2, with D perhaps TRBD1 (6 bases). This CDR3 comprises 15 residues. The germline CDR1 and CDR2 sequences are SGHRS and YFSETQ. Trimming removed 4 bases at V and 2 bases at J, with 15 bases between. The CDR3 DNA is TGCGCCAGCAGCCCTACGGGGGCGTCGAACTATGGCTACACCTTC. It codes for CASSPTGASNYGYTF. Full variable domain (missing parts from reference TRBV5-1 and TRBJ1-2): KAGVTQTPRYLIKTRGQQVTLSCSPISGHRSVSWYQQTPGQGLQFLFEYFSETQRNKGNFPGRFSGRQFSNSRSEMNVSTLELGDSALYLCASSPTGASNYGYTFGSGTRLTVV.

The chain uses TRBV4-1 and TRBJ1-2; D call uncertain. The V and J ends lost 0 bases and 0 bases respectively, with 17 bases between them. Per germline, CDR1 MGHRA and CDR2 YSYEKL. This CDR3 has 18 residues. The DNA of the CDR3 is TGCGCCAGCAGCCAAGAGACGGGCGCCGGGTCCGCTAACTATGGCTACACCTTC. Protein product: CASSQETGAGSANYGYTF.

This clonotype appeared many times. The CDR3 loop reads CASSPLAGVTEAFF. In DNA form, the CDR3 reads TGTGCCAGCAGCCCCCTCGCGGGGGTCACTGAAGCTTTCTTT. The chain is built from TRBV7-2 and TRBJ1-1; possible D gene TRBD1, 5 bases. The germline V gene has CDR1 SGHTA and CDR2 FQGNSA. CDR3 length equals 14 residues. V was pared by 5 bases and J by 4 bases, with 14 bases between.

At least ten counts were recorded for this clonotype. The V and J genes are TRBV2 and TRBJ2-7; TRBD2 might be the D (6 bases). Trimming took 7 bases from V and 0 from J, leaving 16 bases between them. Germline CDR1 is SNHLY and CDR2 is FYNNEI. The CDR3 covers 15 residues. This CDR3 reads CASIDPGTLSYEQYF. DNA for the CDR3: TGTGCCAGCATCGATCCCGGGACTCTCTCCTACGAGCAGTACTTC.

This clonotype appeared a few times. The genes are TRBV5-1 and TRBJ2-7; 8 bases line up with TRBD2. This CDR3 region has 14 residues. V was pared by 6 bases and J by 2 bases, with 7 bases of the junction left unmatched. The germline CDR1 and CDR2 sequences are SGHRS and YFSETQ. Here the CDR3 reads CASTLAGPTYEQYF. The DNA of the CDR3 is TGCGCCAGCACCTTAGCGGGGCCAACCTACGAGCAGTACTTC.

The chain uses TRBV20-1 and TRBJ2-1; TRBD2 matches 11 bases. The CDR3 has 15 amino acids. The trim removed 0 bases at V and 8 bases at J, leaving 6 bases unmatched. The V gene's germline CDR1 is DFQATT and CDR2 SNEGSKA (reference sequence). CDR3 sequence: CSARDRTSGSYEQFF. CDR3 nucleotide sequence: TGCAGTGCTAGAGATCGAACTAGCGGGAGCTATGAGCAGTTCTTC.

Ten or more counts support this clonotype. The chain links TRBV6-5 to TRBJ1-1; TRBD1 might be the D (5 bases). V gave up 0 bases and J gave up 0 bases, with 11 bases separating them. CDR3 length equals 16 residues. The germline V gene encodes CDR1 MNHEY and CDR2 SVGAGI. For the CDR3, the DNA is TGTGCCAGCAGTTACTCGGTCCGGGGGATGAACACTGAAGCTTTCTTT. This encodes CASSYSVRGMNTEAFF.

This clonotype was observed at least ten times. This rearrangement joins TRBV28 to TRBJ2-3; D unclear. V dropped 5 bases and J dropped 4 bases, with 10 bases sitting between them. Germline CDR1 reads MDHEN; CDR2 reads SYDVKM. The CDR3 is made up of 13 amino acids. CDR3: CASSRAPPDTQYF. CDR3 nucleotides: TGTGCCAGCAGTCGGGCTCCGCCAGATACGCAGTATTTT.

The table lists this clonotype with many counts. The V gene is TRBV29-1, the J gene TRBJ2-3; 10 bases are shared with TRBD2. This CDR3 contains 14 residues. The V gene end was trimmed by 3 bases and the J gene end by 4 bases; junction bases not matched to a gene: 4. CDR1 SQVTM and CDR2 ANQGSEA come from the germline V gene. Here the CDR3 DNA reads TGCAGCGTTGATGAGCGGGAGGGCCCAGATACGCAGTATTTT. Translating it yields CSVDEREGPDTQYF.

The table lists this clonotype with a few counts. V is TRBV5-6 and J is TRBJ1-2; D remains ambiguous. V lost 0 bases, J lost 8 bases, and 8 bases lay in between. This CDR3 is 12 amino acids long. Germline V CDR1 and CDR2: SGHDT, YYEEEE. The CDR3 region is CASSLGREGYTF. As DNA, the CDR3 is TGTGCCAGCAGCTTGGGTCGAGAGGGCTACACCTTC.

V usage is TRBV20-1 and J usage is TRBJ2-1, with 15 bases identical to TRBD2. The CDR3 is 20 amino acids. V shed 0 bases, J shed 0 bases, and the junction held 9 bases outside the gene matches. Per germline, CDR1 DFQATT and CDR2 SNEGSKA (reference sequence). DNA for the CDR3: TGCAGTGCTAGAGATCTCTTAGGGACTAGCGGGAGGAGCTCCTACAATGAGCAGTTCTTC. The encoded protein is CSARDLLGTSGRSSYNEQFF.

The rearrangement links TRBV6-5 to TRBJ2-5; TRBD1 matches 7 bases. The CDR3 is 14 residues long. Trimming removed 2 bases from V and 4 bases from J; junction bases left unmatched: 4. CDR1 and CDR2 (germline): MNHEY, SVGAGI. The CDR3 region is CASSYNRGSETQYF. DNA for the CDR3: TGTGCCAGCAGTTACAACAGGGGATCAGAGACCCAGTACTTC.

This clonotype has only a few counts. This chain links TRBV20-1 with TRBJ2-3; TRBD2 matches at 16 bases. This CDR3 comprises 16 residues. CDR1 DFQATT and CDR2 SNEGSKA come from the germline V gene (reference sequence). The V segment lost 5 bases and the J segment 4 bases; nucleotides outside the gene matches: 6. CDR3 nucleotides: TGCAGTGCTGGGGGACTAGCGGGAGGGCCCCCAGATACGCAGTATTTT. This gives the protein CSAGGLAGGPPDTQYF.

The chain joins TRBV20-1 to TRBJ1-2; D unclear. The CDR3 loop spans 12 amino acids. Trimming removed 5 bases at V and 4 bases at J, with 11 bases between. Germline values: CDR1 DFQATT, CDR2 SNEGSKA (reference sequence). The CDR3 DNA reads TGCAGTGCTGAGGGAGGACTCTATGGCTACACCTTC. It codes for CSAEGGLYGYTF.

This clonotype was seen at least ten times. This sequence joins TRBV13 and TRBJ2-7, with 11 positions matching TRBD1. The CDR3 is 15 amino acids. Germline CDR1 is PRHDT and CDR2 is FYEKMQ (reference sequence). The V segment lost 4 bases and the J segment 5 bases; nucleotides outside the gene matches: 7. This CDR3 reads CASSSRTGGLNEQYF. Here the CDR3 DNA reads TGTGCCAGCAGCTCAAGGACAGGGGGCCTCAACGAGCAGTACTTC.

The chain has TRBV7-3 and TRBJ2-2; no clear D gene. Trimming removed 5 bases at V and 0 bases at J, with 10 bases between. The length of the CDR3 is 15 residues. Germline CDR1 reads SGHTA; CDR2 reads FQGTGA. The CDR3 is CASSLLTANTGELFF. The CDR3 nucleotides read TGTGCCAGCAGCCTCCTCACGGCGAACACCGGGGAGCTGTTTTTT. Drawing the rest from reference TRBV7-3 and TRBJ2-2, the complete variable domain is GAGVSQTPSNKVTEKGKYVELRCDPISGHTALYWYRQSLGQGPEFLIYFQGTGAADDSGLPNDRFFAVRPEGSVSTLKIQRTERGDSAVYLCASSLLTANTGELFFGEGSRLTVL.

This clonotype was detected ten times or more. The chain is built from TRBV5-1 and TRBJ2-5; TRBD2 agrees at 10 bases. Trimming removed 7 bases from V and 3 bases from J; junction bases left unmatched: 21. Germline V lookup: CDR1 SGHRS, CDR2 YFSETQ. CDR3 length: 19 residues. The CDR3 protein is CASLTGLGATSGEKETQYF. The DNA for the CDR3 is TGCGCCAGCCTGACGGGATTGGGGGCCACTAGCGGGGAAAAAGAGACCCAGTACTTC.

This clonotype was recorded many times. The chain links TRBV5-1 to TRBJ2-1, with TRBD2 matching 7 bases. The CDR3 is made up of 16 amino acids. V shed 5 bases and J 8 bases; nucleotides not matched to a gene: 16. Per germline, CDR1 SGHRS and CDR2 YFSETQ. The CDR3 DNA reads as TGCGCCAGCAGAGATACAGCGGGACTAAGGTTGGATGAGCAGTTCTTC. Its protein product is CASRDTAGLRLDEQFF.

This clonotype appeared many times. V gene TRBV2 combines with J gene TRBJ2-7, with D uncertain. V lost 4 bases, J lost 0 bases, and 7 bases lay in between. Germline CDR1 is SNHLY and CDR2 is FYNNEI. This CDR3 contains 13 residues. CDR3 in DNA: TGTGCCAGCAGTGTAGTCAGCTCCTACGAGCAGTACTTC. Translating gives CASSVVSSYEQYF.

This clonotype was recorded a few times. For the CDR3, the DNA is TGTGCCAGCAGTTACCCGTTGGAGACCCAGTACTTC. It specifies CASSYPLETQYF. The chain uses TRBV6-2 or TRBV6-3 and TRBJ2-5; D is undetermined. Germline assignment: CDR1 MNHEY and CDR2 SVGEGT. V dropped 2 bases and J dropped 5 bases, with 6 bases sitting between them. The CDR3 is 12 amino acids.

This clonotype was seen once. This chain's CDR3 is CASSSHYQTSGNSYEQYF. For the CDR3, the DNA is TGTGCCAGCAGCTCCCACTACCAGACTAGCGGGAACTCCTACGAGCAGTACTTC. This rearrangement joins TRBV11-2 to TRBJ2-7; 11 bases map to TRBD2. The junction had 11 bases not matched to a gene; V was cut back by 4 bases and J by 0 bases. The CDR3 extends over 18 amino acids. CDR1 is SGHAT, CDR2 FQNNGV, per germline.

The chain employs TRBV28 and TRBJ1-5; no clear D. The CDR3 extends over 14 amino acids. Deletions cut 4 bases from V and 0 bases from J, with 7 bases between. Germline V gene lookup returns CDR1 MDHEN and CDR2 SYDVKM. Written as DNA, the CDR3 is TGTGCCAGCAGTTGGGGAAATAGCAATCAGCCCCAGCATTTT. Residues: CASSWGNSNQPQHF.

This clonotype has at least ten counts. The V and J genes are TRBV24-1 and TRBJ2-7; D ambiguous. The CDR3 spans 13 residues. The germline V gene encodes CDR1 KGHDR and CDR2 SFDVKD. V was pared by 2 bases and J by 1 base, with 5 bases between. The CDR3 DNA reads as TGTGCCACCAGTGATTGGCCTTCCTACGAGCAGTACTTC. Its translation is CATSDWPSYEQYF.

This clonotype was seen many times. This chain joins TRBV27 and TRBJ2-7, with D hard to call. Germline V gene sequence: CDR1 MNHEY, CDR2 SMNVEV (reference sequence). This CDR3 spans 14 amino acids. The V end lost 4 bases, the J end lost 2 bases, and 12 bases lay between the germline ends. The CDR3 spells CASSSGPFPYEQYF. As DNA, the CDR3 is TGTGCCAGCAGTTCCGGACCCTTCCCCTACGAGCAGTACTTC.